Presented here are 12 T cell receptor beta chains from one specimen sequenced in a study of high-grade serous ovarian cancer treatment subgroups. Profiled with immunoSEQ multiplex PCR; TCRdb holds only in-frame clones, not every one. This table has more than 7,500 clones, approximately 62% appearing once. The tumor samples were collected prior to definitive surgery or chemotherapy. The sequencing input was tumor tissue. These receptors originate from a human donor with high-grade serous ovarian cancer.

The rearrangement joins TRBV5-1 to TRBJ2-2, with TRBD2 matching over 11 bases. Trimming at V came to 2 bases and at J to 4 bases, leaving 1 base not matched to a gene. The CDR3 totals 15 residues. Per germline, CDR1 SGHRS and CDR2 YFSETQ. CDR3 loop: CASSLGLAGTGELFF. CDR3 sequence (DNA): TGCGCCAGCAGCTTAGGACTAGCGGGCACCGGGGAGCTGTTTTTT.

The chain has TRBV9 and TRBJ2-5; 8 bases are a match to TRBD1. Germline V CDR1 and CDR2: SGDLS, YYNGEE. The CDR3 length is 16 residues. The J segment lost 5 bases and the V segment lost 4 bases, leaving 13 bases of the junction unmatched. Here the CDR3 reads CASSRTDGQGWETQYF. In DNA form, the CDR3 reads TGTGCCAGCAGCCGTACGGATGGACAGGGATGGGAGACCCAGTACTTC.

The chain links TRBV28 to TRBJ1-2, with TRBD1 matching over 9 bases. CDR1 and CDR2 (germline): MDHEN, SYDVKM. This CDR3 has 17 residues. Trimming took 10 bases from V and 4 from J; bases not matched to a gene: 19. Here the CDR3 DNA reads TGTGCCACCAAACCCGGGACAGGGCCCGAGTTTAGCTATGGCTACACCTTC. Translated, it gives CATKPGTGPEFSYGYTF.

This clone has more than one count but fewer than ten. J is TRBJ2-1 and V is TRBV7-6; TRBD2 is a possible D gene (6 bases). V lost 5 bases, J lost 2 bases, and 13 bases lay in between. This CDR3 has 15 residues. Per the germline V gene, CDR1 is SGHVS and CDR2 is FNYEAQ. This CDR3 reads CASSLARGPYNEQFF. The CDR3 DNA reads as TGTGCCAGCAGCCTGGCGCGGGGTCCCTACAATGAGCAGTTCTTC.

Regarding this clone: A much larger clone lies a single base off, so this may be a read error. The sample holds other DNA sequences that translate to the same CDR3. V and J are TRBV11-3 and TRBJ1-1, with D uncertain. The CDR3 covers 12 residues. Trimming took off 0 bases at V and 1 base at J, with 0 bases between the two ends. From germline, CDR1 is SGHNT and CDR2 YENEEA. The CDR3 DNA sequence: TGTGCCAGCAGCTTAGAGAACACTGAAGCTTTCTTT. Translation gives CASSLENTEAFF. The full variable domain, rest sourced from reference TRBV11-3 and TRBJ1-1, is EAGVVQSPRYKIIEKKQPVAFWCNPISGHNTLYWYLQNLGQGPELLIRYENEEAVDDSQLPKDRFSAERLKGVDSTLKIQPAELGDSAVYLCASSLENTEAFFGQGTRLTVV.

This clone was recorded a few times. The V gene is TRBV9, the J gene TRBJ2-3; TRBD1 matches 9 bases. The ends lost 4 bases at V and 4 bases at J; junction bases unmatched: 10. The CDR3 runs to 16 residues. Germline CDR1 SGDLS, CDR2 YYNGEE. Here the CDR3 DNA reads TGTGCCAGCAGCATATTTTCGGACAGGGGCTCAGATACGCAGTATTTT. Translating gives CASSIFSDRGSDTQYF.

J is TRBJ2-5 and V is TRBV7-2; the D gene is possibly TRBD2 (6 bases). CDR3 length equals 14 residues. Trimming took off 0 bases at V and 5 bases at J, with 10 bases between the two ends. CDR1 is SGHTA, CDR2 FQGNSA, per germline. The chain's CDR3 is CASSLARERETQYF. CDR3 DNA: TGTGCCAGCAGCTTAGCGCGGGAAAGGGAGACCCAGTACTTC.

The chain has TRBV7-2 and TRBJ1-2, with 8 positions matching TRBD1. V shed 3 bases and J 4 bases; nucleotides not matched to a gene: 7. Germline lookup yields CDR1 SGHTA and CDR2 FQGNSA. This CDR3 spans 15 amino acids. The CDR3 is CASSFQGAGGYGYTF. The CDR3 bases are TGTGCCAGCAGCTTTCAGGGGGCAGGCGGCTATGGCTACACCTTC.

This clone was detected a few times. The chain combines TRBV30 with TRBJ2-7; maybe TRBD1 (6 bases). The CDR3 is 14 residues long. Germline CDR1 reads GTSNPN; CDR2 reads SVGIG (reference sequence). Trimming pared 3 bases from V and 4 bases from J, leaving 16 bases between. CDR3 DNA: TGTGCCTGGAGCCGGGGTACAGGGTTTTACGAGCAGTACTTC. It specifies CAWSRGTGFYEQYF.

This clone came up a few times. The chain links TRBV6-5 to TRBJ1-2; D remains unclear. The CDR3 sequence is 13 residues long. CDR1 is MNHEY, CDR2 SVGAGI, per germline. V dropped 0 bases and J dropped 3 bases, with 5 bases sitting between them. CDR3 in amino acids: CASSYSMHYGYTF. CDR3 nucleotides: TGTGCCAGCAGTTACTCGATGCACTATGGCTACACCTTC.

This chain links TRBV5-4 with TRBJ1-1; possibly TRBD1 for D (6 bases). Germline CDR1 and CDR2: SGHNT and YYREEE (reference sequence). V was pared by 5 bases and J by 5 bases, with 19 bases between. The CDR3 totals 15 residues. The CDR3 DNA reads as TGTGCCAGCAGAATCGGGCCAGGGGTGGCTACTGAAGCTTTCTTT. It codes for CASRIGPGVATEAFF.

This clone was seen only a few times. The gene calls are TRBV27 and TRBJ2-2; D unresolved. The CDR3 extends over 17 amino acids. CDR1 MNHEY and CDR2 SMNVEV come from the germline V gene (reference sequence). The V gene lost 10 bases and the J gene lost 1 base, with 22 bases spanning the gap. Here the CDR3 reads CATGRPSGFQNTGELFF. The CDR3, as DNA: TGTGCCACCGGGCGTCCCAGTGGATTTCAGAACACCGGGGAGCTGTTTTTT.